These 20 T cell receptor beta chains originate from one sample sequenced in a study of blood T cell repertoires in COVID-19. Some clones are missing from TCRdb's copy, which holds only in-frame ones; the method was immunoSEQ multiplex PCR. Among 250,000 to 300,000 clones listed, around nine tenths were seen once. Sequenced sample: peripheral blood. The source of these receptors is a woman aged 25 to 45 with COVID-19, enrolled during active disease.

The CDR3 DNA reads TGTGCCGAGAGGGACAGGGGGCCGGAGGGGACTGAAGCTTTCTTT. This sequence encodes CAERDRGPEGTEAFF. The V call is TRBV19, the J call TRBJ1-1, with TRBD1 identical over 12 bases. The germline V gene encodes CDR1 LNHDA and CDR2 SQIVND (reference sequence). This CDR3 is built from 15 residues. The V and J ends lost 11 bases and 5 bases, in that order; junction bases with no gene match: 12.

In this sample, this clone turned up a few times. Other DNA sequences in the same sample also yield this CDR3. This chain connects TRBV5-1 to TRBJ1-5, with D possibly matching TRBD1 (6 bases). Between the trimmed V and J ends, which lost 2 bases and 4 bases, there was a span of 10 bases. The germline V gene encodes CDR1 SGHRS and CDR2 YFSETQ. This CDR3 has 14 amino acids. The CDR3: CASSFTGLNQPQHF. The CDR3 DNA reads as TGCGCCAGCAGCTTTACAGGGCTGAATCAGCCCCAGCATTTT.

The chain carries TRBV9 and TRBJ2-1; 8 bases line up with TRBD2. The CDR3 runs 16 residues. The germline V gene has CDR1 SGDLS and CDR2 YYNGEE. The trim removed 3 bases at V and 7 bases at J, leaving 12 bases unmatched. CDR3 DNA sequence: TGTGCCAGCAGCGCGGGAGCGGGAGTGAATGGAAATGAGCAGTTCTTC. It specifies CASSAGAGVNGNEQFF.

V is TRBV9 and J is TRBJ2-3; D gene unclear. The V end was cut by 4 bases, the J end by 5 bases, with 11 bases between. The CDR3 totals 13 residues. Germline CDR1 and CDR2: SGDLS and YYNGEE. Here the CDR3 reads CASSTPSLDTQYF. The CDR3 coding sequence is TGTGCCAGCAGCACTCCCTCTTTAGATACGCAGTATTTT.

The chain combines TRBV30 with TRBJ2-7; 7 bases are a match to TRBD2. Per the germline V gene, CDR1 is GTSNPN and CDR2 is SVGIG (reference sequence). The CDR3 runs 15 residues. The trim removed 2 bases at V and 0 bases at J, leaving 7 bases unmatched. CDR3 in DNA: TGTGCCTGGAGTCCCGGGGGGATTAGCTCCTACGAGCAGTACTTC. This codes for CAWSPGGISSYEQYF.

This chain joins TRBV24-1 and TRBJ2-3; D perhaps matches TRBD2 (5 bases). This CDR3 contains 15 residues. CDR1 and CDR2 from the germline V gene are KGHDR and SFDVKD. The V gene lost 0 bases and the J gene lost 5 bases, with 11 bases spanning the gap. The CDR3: CATSDLRGRGDTQYF. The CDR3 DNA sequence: TGTGCCACCAGTGATTTGAGAGGTCGGGGAGATACGCAGTATTTT.

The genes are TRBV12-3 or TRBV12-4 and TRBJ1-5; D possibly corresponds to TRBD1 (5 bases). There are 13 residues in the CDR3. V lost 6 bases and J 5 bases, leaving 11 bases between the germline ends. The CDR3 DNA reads TGTGCCAGCAGATTGGGAGGGGATCAGCCCCAGCATTTT. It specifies CASRLGGDQPQHF.

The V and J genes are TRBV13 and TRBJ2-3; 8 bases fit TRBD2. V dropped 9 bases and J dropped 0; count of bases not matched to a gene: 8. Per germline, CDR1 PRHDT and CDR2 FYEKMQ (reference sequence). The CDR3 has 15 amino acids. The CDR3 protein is CASYPSGFSTDTQYF. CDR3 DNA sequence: TGTGCCAGTTACCCTAGCGGGTTTAGCACAGATACGCAGTATTTT.

The CDR3 DNA follows: TGTGCCAGCAGTGAAACAGGGGTGGACGCTTTCTTT. Translated, it gives CASSETGVDAFF. The chain carries TRBV6-1 and TRBJ1-1; 7 positions agree with TRBD1. Germline V gene data show CDR1 as MNHNS and CDR2 as SASEGT. The V gene end was trimmed by 2 bases and the J gene end by 11 bases; junction bases not matched to a gene: 5. This CDR3 comprises 12 residues.

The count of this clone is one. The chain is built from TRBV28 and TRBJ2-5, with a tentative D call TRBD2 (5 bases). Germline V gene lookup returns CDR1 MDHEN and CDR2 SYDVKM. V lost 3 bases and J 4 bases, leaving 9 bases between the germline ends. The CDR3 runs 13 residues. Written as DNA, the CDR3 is TGTGCCAGCAGTTTGAGCGGCCCAGAGACCCAGTACTTC. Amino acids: CASSLSGPETQYF.

The CDR3, as DNA: TGCGCCAGCACTATGGGACTACGGGATAACTACGAGCAGTACTTC. As protein: CASTMGLRDNYEQYF. V usage is TRBV5-1 and J usage is TRBJ2-7; 7 bases are shared with TRBD2. CDR3 length equals 15 residues. The V gene end was trimmed by 6 bases and the J gene end by 3 bases; junction bases not matched to a gene: 12. CDR1 and CDR2 from the germline V gene are SGHRS and YFSETQ.

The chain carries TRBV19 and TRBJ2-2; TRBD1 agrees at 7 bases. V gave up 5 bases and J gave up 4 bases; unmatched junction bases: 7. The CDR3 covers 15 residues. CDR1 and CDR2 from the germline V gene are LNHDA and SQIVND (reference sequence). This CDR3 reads CASSFTGTVTGELFF. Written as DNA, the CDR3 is TGTGCCAGTAGTTTCACCGGGACAGTCACCGGGGAGCTGTTTTTT.

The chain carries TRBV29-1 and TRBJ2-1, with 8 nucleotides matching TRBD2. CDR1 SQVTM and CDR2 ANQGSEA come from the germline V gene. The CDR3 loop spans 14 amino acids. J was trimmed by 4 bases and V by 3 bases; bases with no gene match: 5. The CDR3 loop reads CSVDGGRRYNEQFF. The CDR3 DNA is TGCAGCGTTGACGGCGGGAGGCGGTACAATGAGCAGTTCTTC.

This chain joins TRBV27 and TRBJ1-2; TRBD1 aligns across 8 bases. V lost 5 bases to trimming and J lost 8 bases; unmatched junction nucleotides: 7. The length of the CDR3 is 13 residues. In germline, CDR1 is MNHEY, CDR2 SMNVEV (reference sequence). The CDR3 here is CASSPQGAGGYTF. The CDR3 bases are TGTGCCAGCAGTCCCCAGGGGGCTGGGGGCTACACCTTC.

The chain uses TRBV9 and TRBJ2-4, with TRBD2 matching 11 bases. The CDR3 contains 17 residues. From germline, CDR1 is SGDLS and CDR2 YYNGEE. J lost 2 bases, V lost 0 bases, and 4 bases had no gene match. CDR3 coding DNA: TGTGCCAGCAGCGTAGGGCTAGCGGGAGGTCCCAAAAACATTCAGTACTTC. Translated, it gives CASSVGLAGGPKNIQYF. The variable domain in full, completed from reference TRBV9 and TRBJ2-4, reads DSGVTQTPKHLITATGQRVTLRCSPRSGDLSVYWYQQSLDQGLQFLIQYYNGEERAKGNILERFSAQQFPDLHSELNLSSLELGDSALYFCASSVGLAGGPKNIQYFGAGTRLSVL.

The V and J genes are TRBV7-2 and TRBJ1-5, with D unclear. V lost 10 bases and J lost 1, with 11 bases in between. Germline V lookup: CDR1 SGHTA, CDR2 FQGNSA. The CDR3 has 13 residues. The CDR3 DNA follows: TGTGCCACCCGGGGAAGGAGCAATCAGCCCCAGCATTTT. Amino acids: CATRGRSNQPQHF.

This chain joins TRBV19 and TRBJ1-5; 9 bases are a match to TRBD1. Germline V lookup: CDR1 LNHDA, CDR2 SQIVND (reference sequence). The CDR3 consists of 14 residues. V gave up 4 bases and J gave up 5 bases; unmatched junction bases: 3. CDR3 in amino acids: CASSNRTGDQPQHF. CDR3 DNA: TGTGCCAGTAGTAACCGGACAGGGGATCAGCCCCAGCATTTT. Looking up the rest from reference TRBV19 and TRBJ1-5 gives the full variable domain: DGGITQSPKYLFRKEGQNVTLSCEQNLNHDAMYWYRQDPGQGLRLIYYSQIVNDFQKGDIAEGYSVSREKKESFPLTVTSAQKNPTAFYLCASSNRTGDQPQHFGDGTRLSIL.

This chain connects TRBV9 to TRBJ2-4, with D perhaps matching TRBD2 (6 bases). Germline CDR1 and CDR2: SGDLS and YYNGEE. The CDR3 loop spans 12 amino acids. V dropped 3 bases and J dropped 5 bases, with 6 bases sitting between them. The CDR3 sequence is CASSGLENIQYF. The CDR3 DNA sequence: TGTGCCAGCAGCGGACTAGAAAACATTCAGTACTTC.

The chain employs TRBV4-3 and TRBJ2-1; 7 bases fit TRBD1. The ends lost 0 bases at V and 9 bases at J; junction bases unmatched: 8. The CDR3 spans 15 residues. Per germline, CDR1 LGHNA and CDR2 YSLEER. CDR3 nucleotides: TGCGCCAGCAGCCAAGACCTCGCGCAGGGGGTTGAGCAGTTCTTC. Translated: CASSQDLAQGVEQFF.

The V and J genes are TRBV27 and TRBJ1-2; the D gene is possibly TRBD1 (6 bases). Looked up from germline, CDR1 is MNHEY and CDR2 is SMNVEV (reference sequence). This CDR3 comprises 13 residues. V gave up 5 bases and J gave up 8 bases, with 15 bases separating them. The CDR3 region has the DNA TGTGCCAGCAGTCCCAGGGGCGCGTGGGGCTACACCTTC. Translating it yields CASSPRGAWGYTF.